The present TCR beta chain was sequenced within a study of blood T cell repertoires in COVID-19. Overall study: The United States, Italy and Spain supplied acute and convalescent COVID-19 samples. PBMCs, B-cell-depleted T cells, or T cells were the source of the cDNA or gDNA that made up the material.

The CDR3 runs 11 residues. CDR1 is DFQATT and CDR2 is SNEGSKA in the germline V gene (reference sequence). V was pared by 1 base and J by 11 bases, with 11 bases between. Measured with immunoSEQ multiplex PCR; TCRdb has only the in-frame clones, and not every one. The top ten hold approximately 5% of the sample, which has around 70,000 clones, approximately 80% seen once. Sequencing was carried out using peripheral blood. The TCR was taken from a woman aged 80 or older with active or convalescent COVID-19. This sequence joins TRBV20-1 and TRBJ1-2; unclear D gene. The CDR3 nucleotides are TGCAGTGCTAGAGTCCACAGTATGTACACCTTC. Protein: CSARVHSMYTF.